One sample yielded the 8 T cell receptor beta chains listed below, sequenced in a study of cytomegalovirus exposure and HLA in healthy donors. The PCR contained 60 Vbeta and 13 Jbeta primers. Sequenced by immunoSEQ multiplex PCR; TCRdb stores in-frame clones only, minus some. Here the sample spans about 160,000 clones, around 74% being singletons. Sequencing input: PBMCs. The receptors stem from a female donor in good health and CMV-seronegative.

The gene calls are TRBV2 and TRBJ2-1; the D gene is possibly TRBD2 (6 bases). From germline, CDR1 is SNHLY and CDR2 FYNNEI. The CDR3 totals 13 residues. Trimming cost V 4 bases and J 8 bases, with 12 bases left between them. CDR3 amino acids: CASSVGRGYEQFF. The CDR3 region has the DNA TGTGCCAGCAGTGTCGGGAGAGGCTATGAGCAGTTCTTC.

J is TRBJ2-7 and V is TRBV7-3; tentative D call: TRBD2 (5 bases). V was cut by 5 bases and J by 2 bases, with 16 bases left in between. Looked up from germline, CDR1 is SGHTA and CDR2 is FQGTGA. CDR3 size: 15 residues. The CDR3 is CASSPRRTKTYEQYF. For the CDR3, the DNA is TGTGCCAGCAGCCCGAGGAGGACGAAGACCTACGAGCAGTACTTC.

The chain carries TRBV6-1 and TRBJ1-6; 9 nucleotides align to TRBD1. Looked up from germline, CDR1 is MNHNS and CDR2 is SASEGT. V lost 1 base and J lost 7; bases outside the gene matches: 5. The CDR3 loop spans 16 amino acids. The CDR3 region is CASSEESGTGNSPLHF. The CDR3 bases are TGTGCCAGCAGTGAAGAAAGTGGGACAGGGAATTCACCCCTCCACTTT.

This chain links TRBV30 with TRBJ1-2, with D unresolved. This CDR3 contains 12 residues. The V gene's germline CDR1 is GTSNPN and CDR2 SVGIG (reference sequence). The germline V and J ends were trimmed by 3 bases and 1 base, with 6 bases remaining between them. In nucleotides, the CDR3 is TGTGCCTGGAGGTCCATTAACTATGGCTACACCTTC. It yields the protein CAWRSINYGYTF.

This clone has a handful of counts. V and J are TRBV30 and TRBJ2-5; 7 bases agree with TRBD1. J gave up 5 bases and V 4 bases, and 10 bases lay outside the gene matches. This CDR3 is 14 amino acids long. Germline CDR1 is GTSNPN and CDR2 is SVGIG (reference sequence). CDR3 coding DNA: TGTGCCTGGACCACTAGGGGGCCCGGGGAGACCCAGTACTTC. This gives the protein CAWTTRGPGETQYF.

V gene TRBV5-1 combines with J gene TRBJ1-6; the D gene is possibly TRBD1 (6 bases). V was trimmed by 0 bases and J by 0 bases, leaving 13 bases between them. This CDR3 has 18 residues. Germline V lookup: CDR1 SGHRS, CDR2 YFSETQ. The CDR3 coding sequence is TGCGCCAGCAGCTTGGCTTCTGGACAGAGCTCCTATAATTCACCCCTCCACTTT. Translating gives CASSLASGQSSYNSPLHF.

The chain carries TRBV20-1 and TRBJ1-2, with no clear D. V was clipped by 5 bases and J by 6 bases, with 10 bases between them. The CDR3 is made up of 11 amino acids. Per germline, CDR1 DFQATT and CDR2 SNEGSKA (reference sequence). CDR3 residues: CSALNMNGYTF. The DNA for the CDR3 is TGCAGTGCTCTCAACATGAATGGCTACACCTTC.

Written as DNA, the CDR3 is TGTGCCAGTAGCCCCACAGGGGGGGGTGAAGCTTTCTTT. Amino acids: CASSPTGGGEAFF. The chain couples TRBV19 to TRBJ1-1, with 8 bases that match TRBD1. The CDR3 spans 13 residues. Losses at the gene ends were 6 bases for V and 7 bases for J; bases not matched to a gene: 7. The germline V gene has CDR1 LNHDA and CDR2 SQIVND (reference sequence).